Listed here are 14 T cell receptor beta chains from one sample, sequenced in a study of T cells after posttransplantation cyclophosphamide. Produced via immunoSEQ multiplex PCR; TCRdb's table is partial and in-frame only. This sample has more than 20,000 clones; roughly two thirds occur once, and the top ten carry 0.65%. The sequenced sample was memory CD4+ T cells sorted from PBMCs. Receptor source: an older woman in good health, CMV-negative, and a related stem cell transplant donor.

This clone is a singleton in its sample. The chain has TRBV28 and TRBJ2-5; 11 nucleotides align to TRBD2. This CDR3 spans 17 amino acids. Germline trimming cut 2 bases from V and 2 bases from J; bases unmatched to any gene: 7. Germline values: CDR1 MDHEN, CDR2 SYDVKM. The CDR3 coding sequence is TGTGCCAGCAGTTTAATCGGACTAGCGGGCGATCAAGAGACCCAGTACTTC. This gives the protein CASSLIGLAGDQETQYF.

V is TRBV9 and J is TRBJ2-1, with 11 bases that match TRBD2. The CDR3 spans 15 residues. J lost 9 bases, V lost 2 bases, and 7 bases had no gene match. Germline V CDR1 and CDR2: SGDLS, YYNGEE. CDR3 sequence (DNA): TGTGCCAGCAGCGTCCGTAGCGGGGGGGCCTCTGAGCAGTTCTTC. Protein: CASSVRSGGASEQFF.

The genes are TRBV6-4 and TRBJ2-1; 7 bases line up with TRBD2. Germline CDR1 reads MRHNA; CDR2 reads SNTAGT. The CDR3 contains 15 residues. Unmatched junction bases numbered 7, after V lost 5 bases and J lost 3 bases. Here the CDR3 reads CASSPLSGNYNEQFF. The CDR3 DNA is TGTGCCAGCAGTCCCCTCAGCGGGAACTACAATGAGCAGTTCTTC.

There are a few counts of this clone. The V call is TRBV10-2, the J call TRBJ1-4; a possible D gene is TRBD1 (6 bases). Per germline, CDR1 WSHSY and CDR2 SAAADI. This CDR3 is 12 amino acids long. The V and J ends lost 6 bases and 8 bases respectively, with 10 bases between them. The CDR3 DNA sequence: TGCGCCAGCAGACAGGGTGGCGAAAAACTGTTTTTT. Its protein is CASRQGGEKLFF.

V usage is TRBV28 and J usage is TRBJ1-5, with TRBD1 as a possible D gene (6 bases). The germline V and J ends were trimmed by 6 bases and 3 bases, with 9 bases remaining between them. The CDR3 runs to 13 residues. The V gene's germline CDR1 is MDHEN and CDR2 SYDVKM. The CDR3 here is CASRTGFNQPQHF. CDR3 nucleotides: TGTGCCAGCAGAACAGGGTTCAATCAGCCCCAGCATTTT. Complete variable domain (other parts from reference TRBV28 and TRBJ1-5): DVKVTQSSRYLVKRTGEKVFLECVQDMDHENMFWYRQDPGLGLRLIYFSYDVKMKEKGDIPEGYSVSREKKERFSLILESASTNQTSMYLCASRTGFNQPQHFGDGTRLSIL.

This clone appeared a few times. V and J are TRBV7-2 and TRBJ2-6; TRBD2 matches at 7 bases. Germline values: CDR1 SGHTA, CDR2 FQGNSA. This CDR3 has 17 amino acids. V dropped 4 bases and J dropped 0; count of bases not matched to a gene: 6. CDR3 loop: CASSSPRTSSGANVLTF. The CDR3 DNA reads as TGTGCCAGCAGCTCCCCGCGGACTAGCTCTGGGGCCAACGTCCTGACTTTC.

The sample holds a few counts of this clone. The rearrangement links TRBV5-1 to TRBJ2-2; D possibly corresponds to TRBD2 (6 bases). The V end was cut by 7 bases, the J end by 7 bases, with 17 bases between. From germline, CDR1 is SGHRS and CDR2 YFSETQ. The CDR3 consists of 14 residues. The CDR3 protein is CASRGWGLGGELFF. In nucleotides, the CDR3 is TGCGCCAGCCGGGGGTGGGGCCTTGGCGGGGAGCTGTTTTTT.

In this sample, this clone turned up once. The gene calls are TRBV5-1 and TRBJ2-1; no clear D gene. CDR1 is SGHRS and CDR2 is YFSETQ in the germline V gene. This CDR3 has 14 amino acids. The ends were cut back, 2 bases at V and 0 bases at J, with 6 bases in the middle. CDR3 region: CASSLSGSYNEQFF. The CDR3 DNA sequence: TGCGCCAGCAGCTTATCGGGCTCCTACAATGAGCAGTTCTTC.

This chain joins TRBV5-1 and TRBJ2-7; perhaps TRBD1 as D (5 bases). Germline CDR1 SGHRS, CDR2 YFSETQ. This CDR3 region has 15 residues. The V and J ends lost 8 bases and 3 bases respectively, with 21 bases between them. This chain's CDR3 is CARNGVGLINYEQYF. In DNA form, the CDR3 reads TGCGCCAGGAACGGTGTGGGGCTTATAAACTACGAGCAGTACTTC. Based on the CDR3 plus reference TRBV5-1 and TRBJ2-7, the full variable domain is KAGVTQTPRYLIKTRGQQVTLSCSPISGHRSVSWYQQTPGQGLQFLFEYFSETQRNKGNFPGRFSGRQFSNSRSEMNVSTLELGDSALYLCARNGVGLINYEQYFGPGTRLTVT.

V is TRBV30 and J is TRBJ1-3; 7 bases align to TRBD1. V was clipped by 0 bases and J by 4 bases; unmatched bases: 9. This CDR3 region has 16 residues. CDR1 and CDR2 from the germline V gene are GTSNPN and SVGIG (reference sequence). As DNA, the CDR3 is TGTGCCTGGAGTGTACGGCGACAGGGCAGAGGAAACACCATATATTTT. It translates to CAWSVRRQGRGNTIYF.

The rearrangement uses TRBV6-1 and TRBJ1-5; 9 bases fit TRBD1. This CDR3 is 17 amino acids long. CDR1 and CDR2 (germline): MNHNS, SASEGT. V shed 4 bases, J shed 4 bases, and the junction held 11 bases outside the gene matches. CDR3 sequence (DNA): TGTGCCAGCAGTGGGGACAGGGACTTTGGTAGTAATCAGCCCCAGCATTTT. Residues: CASSGDRDFGSNQPQHF.

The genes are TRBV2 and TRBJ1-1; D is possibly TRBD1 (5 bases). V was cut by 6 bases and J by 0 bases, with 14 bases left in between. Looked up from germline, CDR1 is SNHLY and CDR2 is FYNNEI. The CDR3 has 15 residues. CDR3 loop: CASRREGLLNTEAFF. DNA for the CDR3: TGTGCCAGCAGGAGAGAGGGACTGTTGAACACTGAAGCTTTCTTT.

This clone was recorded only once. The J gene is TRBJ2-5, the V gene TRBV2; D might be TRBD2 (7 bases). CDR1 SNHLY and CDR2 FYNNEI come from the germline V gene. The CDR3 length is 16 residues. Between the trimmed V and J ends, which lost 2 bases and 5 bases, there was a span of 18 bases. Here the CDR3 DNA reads TGTGCCAGCAGTGAATGGTGGGGGGGGCGCGGGGAGACCCAGTACTTC. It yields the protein CASSEWWGGRGETQYF.

CDR3 region: CASSEIRGGWQPQHF. CDR3 nucleotides: TGTGCCAGCAGTGAAATAAGGGGGGGATGGCAGCCCCAGCATTTT. J is TRBJ1-5 and V is TRBV6-1; the D gene is possibly TRBD1 (6 bases). The length of the CDR3 is 15 residues. Between the trimmed V and J ends, which lost 2 bases and 7 bases, there was a span of 15 bases. CDR1 MNHNS and CDR2 SASEGT come from the germline V gene.